What follows are 30 T cell receptor beta chains derived from one specimen sequenced in a study of blood T cell repertoires in COVID-19. The protocol was immunoSEQ multiplex PCR, while the TCRdb copy is restricted to in-frame clones and leaves out a portion. The sample has approximately 160,000 clones, approximately 82% seen once. The sample consisted of PBMCs or T cells enriched from blood (not recorded which). These receptors were collected from a woman between 45 and 65 years old who had recovered from COVID-19.

This clone was found once. The V and J genes are TRBV5-1 and TRBJ2-5; tentatively, D is TRBD1 (5 bases). The CDR3 spans 14 residues. V was shortened by 2 bases and J by 5 bases, with 13 bases between the two germline ends. CDR1 SGHRS and CDR2 YFSETQ come from the germline V gene. CDR3 in DNA: TGCGCCAGCAGCTTAGGACACGGGTTGGAGACCCAGTACTTC. This encodes CASSLGHGLETQYF.

The V and J genes are TRBV19 and TRBJ1-2; tentatively, D is TRBD1 (6 bases). Germline V gene sequence: CDR1 LNHDA, CDR2 SQIVND (reference sequence). With 5 bases removed from V and 4 bases from J, the gap between germline ends came to 14 bases. The CDR3 is made up of 14 amino acids. The DNA for the CDR3 is TGTGCCAGTAGTCTCCCGGGACACGTCTATGGCTACACCTTC. Protein: CASSLPGHVYGYTF.

V usage is TRBV27 and J usage is TRBJ1-1; D ambiguous. The germline CDR1 and CDR2 sequences are MNHEY and SMNVEV (reference sequence). This CDR3 contains 13 residues. The V gene lost 5 bases and the J gene lost 0 bases, with 7 bases spanning the gap. CDR3 nucleotide sequence: TGTGCCAGCAGTCCCCAGATGAACACTGAAGCTTTCTTT. It translates to CASSPQMNTEAFF.

The V gene is TRBV2, the J gene TRBJ2-3; 10 nucleotides line up with TRBD2. V trimming: 0 bases; J trimming: 4 bases; junction bases outside the gene matches: 1. Germline V gene sequence: CDR1 SNHLY, CDR2 FYNNEI. There are 15 residues in the CDR3. The CDR3 sequence: CASSEAAGGPDTQYF. CDR3 DNA sequence: TGTGCCAGCAGTGAAGCAGCGGGAGGGCCAGATACGCAGTATTTT.

The V call is TRBV6-5, the J call TRBJ1-1, with D possibly matching TRBD1 (5 bases). This CDR3 has 13 residues. With 6 bases removed from V and 4 bases from J, the gap between germline ends came to 12 bases. CDR1 is MNHEY, CDR2 SVGAGI, per germline. CDR3 amino acids: CASSPSRATEAFF. CDR3 sequence (DNA): TGTGCCAGCAGCCCATCCAGGGCCACTGAAGCTTTCTTT.

The chain links TRBV27 to TRBJ1-1, with 9 bases fitting TRBD1. The CDR3 is 13 amino acids. Germline values: CDR1 MNHEY, CDR2 SMNVEV (reference sequence). After removal of 8 bases from V and 3 bases from J, the junction contained 4 bases not matched to a gene. This CDR3 reads CASLGDRDTEAFF. In DNA form, the CDR3 reads TGTGCCAGCCTAGGGGACAGGGACACTGAAGCTTTCTTT.

This chain connects TRBV12-3 or TRBV12-4 to TRBJ2-3; tentative D call: TRBD1 (5 bases). V was cut by 4 bases and J by 5 bases, with 10 bases left in between. The CDR3 has 13 residues. This chain's CDR3 is CASSSQGIDTQYF. CDR3 sequence (DNA): TGTGCCAGCAGTTCGCAGGGTATAGATACGCAGTATTTT.

This CDR3 is CASSRGTNEKLFF. The CDR3 DNA follows: TGCGCCAGCAGCCGGGGGACTAATGAAAAACTGTTTTTT. This chain uses TRBV5-1 with TRBJ1-4, with D tentatively TRBD1 (5 bases). Between the trimmed V and J ends, which lost 4 bases and 2 bases, there was a span of 6 bases. The V gene's germline CDR1 is SGHRS and CDR2 YFSETQ. This CDR3 has 13 residues. The full variable domain, in which reference TRBV5-1 and TRBJ1-4 provide the parts outside the CDR3, is KAGVTQTPRYLIKTRGQQVTLSCSPISGHRSVSWYQQTPGQGLQFLFEYFSETQRNKGNFPGRFSGRQFSNSRSEMNVSTLELGDSALYLCASSRGTNEKLFFGSGTQLSVL.

The chain links TRBV5-1 to TRBJ1-6; a possible D gene is TRBD1 (6 bases). Trimming stripped 0 bases from V and 10 bases from J, with 14 bases between. CDR1 is SGHRS, CDR2 YFSETQ, per germline. The CDR3 has 15 amino acids. CDR3 DNA: TGCGCCAGCAGCTTGGGCCACCGGGACACATCACCCCTCCACTTT. Protein sequence: CASSLGHRDTSPLHF. The whole variable domain, filled in from reference TRBV5-1 and TRBJ1-6, reads KAGVTQTPRYLIKTRGQQVTLSCSPISGHRSVSWYQQTPGQGLQFLFEYFSETQRNKGNFPGRFSGRQFSNSRSEMNVSTLELGDSALYLCASSLGHRDTSPLHFGNGTRLTVT.

The chain recombines TRBV19 with TRBJ1-1; no reliable D call. There are 13 residues in the CDR3. Germline V gene data show CDR1 as LNHDA and CDR2 as SQIVND (reference sequence). V was trimmed by 5 bases and J by 6 bases, leaving 13 bases between them. CDR3 amino acids: CASSLVGLPEAFF. The DNA for the CDR3 is TGTGCCAGTAGTTTGGTTGGGCTTCCTGAAGCTTTCTTT.

The chain uses TRBV7-3 and TRBJ1-1; D gene unclear. CDR3 length: 14 residues. Germline V gives CDR1 SGHTA, CDR2 FQGTGA. V was clipped by 5 bases and J by 1 base, with 11 bases between them. Here the CDR3 reads CASSPGGENTEAFF. In nucleotides, the CDR3 is TGTGCCAGCAGCCCAGGAGGCGAGAACACTGAAGCTTTCTTT.

The rearrangement uses TRBV2 and TRBJ2-3; 9 bases agree with TRBD2. CDR3 length equals 16 residues. Losses at the gene ends were 8 bases for V and 6 bases for J; bases not matched to a gene: 15. CDR1 and CDR2 (germline): SNHLY, FYNNEI. This CDR3 is CASQREAPSTEDTQYF. As DNA, the CDR3 is TGTGCCAGCCAGCGGGAGGCCCCCTCCACAGAGGATACGCAGTATTTT.

The chain carries TRBV7-9 and TRBJ2-2; D perhaps matches TRBD1 (6 bases). CDR1 and CDR2 (germline): SEHNR, FQNEAQ (reference sequence). CDR3 length equals 16 residues. V shed 3 bases and J shed 0 bases, with 11 bases lying between them. For the CDR3, the DNA is TGTGCCAGCAGCTTTGAACGGGACACGAACACCGGGGAGCTGTTTTTT. It translates to CASSFERDTNTGELFF.

About this clone itself: Other nucleotide sequences from this sample produce the same CDR3. This rearrangement joins TRBV19 to TRBJ1-1; 7 bases agree with TRBD1. The CDR3 has 14 amino acids. Germline V lookup: CDR1 LNHDA, CDR2 SQIVND (reference sequence). V trimming: 5 bases; J trimming: 1 base; junction bases outside the gene matches: 4. CDR3 sequence reads: CASSYRGANTEAFF. DNA of the CDR3: TGTGCCAGTAGTTACAGGGGCGCGAACACTGAAGCTTTCTTT. Complete variable domain (other parts from reference TRBV19 and TRBJ1-1): DGGITQSPKYLFRKEGQNVTLSCEQNLNHDAMYWYRQDPGQGLRLIYYSQIVNDFQKGDIAEGYSVSREKKESFPLTVTSAQKNPTAFYLCASSYRGANTEAFFGQGTRLTVV.

This chain uses TRBV5-1 with TRBJ1-2, with 9 positions matching TRBD1. CDR1 SGHRS and CDR2 YFSETQ come from the germline V gene. V lost 6 bases, J lost 4 bases, and 7 bases stayed unmatched. CDR3 length equals 14 residues. In DNA, the CDR3 is TGCGCCAGCAAAGGGACAGGGCGGGGCTATGGCTACACCTTC. This encodes CASKGTGRGYGYTF.

The rearrangement links TRBV4-3 to TRBJ2-3; 9 bases are shared with TRBD2. V dropped 1 base and J dropped 4; count of bases not matched to a gene: 15. CDR1 is LGHNA, CDR2 YSLEER, per germline. This CDR3 comprises 19 residues. CDR3 in amino acids: CASSQVFAQRLAVADTQYF. For the CDR3, the DNA is TGCGCCAGCAGCCAAGTTTTCGCCCAACGACTAGCGGTAGCAGATACGCAGTATTTT.

In this sample, this clone turned up a few times. J is TRBJ2-1 and V is TRBV4-2, with 11 bases that match TRBD2. Germline trimming cut 0 bases from V and 8 bases from J; bases unmatched to any gene: 3. The germline V gene has CDR1 LGHNA and CDR2 YNFKEQ. The CDR3 covers 15 residues. The CDR3 DNA sequence: TGTGCCAGCAGCCAAGAGTTAGCGGGGGGGCATGAGCAGTTCTTC. This codes for CASSQELAGGHEQFF.

The chain uses TRBV1 and TRBJ1-5; the D call of TRBD1 is as the table states it, not checked on the DNA. TRBV1 is annotated as a pseudogene. This CDR3 is 16 amino acids long. The CDR3 here is CTSSQDQGRGYQPQHF. Written as DNA, the CDR3 is TGCACCAGCAGCCAAGATCAGGGCAGGGGGTACCAGCCCCAGCATTTT.

The chain links TRBV7-3 to TRBJ2-1, with D maybe TRBD1 (6 bases). The V and J ends lost 1 base and 6 bases respectively, with 22 bases between them. Germline V CDR1 and CDR2: SGHTA, FQGTGA. This CDR3 region has 18 residues. CDR3 loop: CASSLKRLTGSSGNEQFF. The CDR3 nucleotides are TGTGCCAGCAGCTTAAAGCGTTTAACAGGGTCATCGGGCAATGAGCAGTTCTTC.

This clone was counted a few times. The J gene is TRBJ1-1, the V gene TRBV5-1; 7 bases are a match to TRBD1. Germline trimming cut 0 bases from V and 1 base from J; bases unmatched to any gene: 6. The CDR3 consists of 16 residues. Germline CDR1 is SGHRS and CDR2 is YFSETQ. In DNA form, the CDR3 reads TGCGCCAGCAGCTTGGCCCCTACAGGGGCGAACACTGAAGCTTTCTTT. Translated, it gives CASSLAPTGANTEAFF.

The genes are TRBV5-1 and TRBJ1-1, with 8 bases fitting TRBD1. Unmatched junction bases numbered 5, after V lost 1 base and J lost 0 bases. The CDR3 loop spans 16 amino acids. CDR1 SGHRS and CDR2 YFSETQ come from the germline V gene. The DNA for the CDR3 is TGCGCCAGCAGCTTGACAGGGGGGTCCATGAACACTGAAGCTTTCTTT. Its translation: CASSLTGGSMNTEAFF.

The chain employs TRBV7-9 and TRBJ1-6; tentatively, D is TRBD1 (5 bases). This CDR3 has 15 residues. Germline CDR1 is SEHNR and CDR2 is FQNEAQ (reference sequence). Trimming removed 1 base at V and 5 bases at J, with 9 bases between. CDR3 nucleotide sequence: TGTGCCAGCAGCTTAGACGGGGGGAATAATTCACCCCTCCACTTT. Translated, it gives CASSLDGGNNSPLHF.

V and J are TRBV5-5 and TRBJ2-1; 7 bases are a match to TRBD2. The trim removed 6 bases at V and 0 bases at J, leaving 6 bases unmatched. CDR3 size: 15 residues. Germline loops: CDR1 SGHKS, CDR2 YYEKEE (reference sequence). CDR3 bases: TGTGCCAGCACTAGCGGACGGAGCTCCTACAATGAGCAGTTCTTC. Protein sequence: CASTSGRSSYNEQFF. Drawing the rest from reference TRBV5-5 and TRBJ2-1, the complete variable domain is DAGVTQSPTHLIKTRGQQVTLRCSPISGHKSVSWYQQVLGQGPQFIFQYYEKEERGRGNFPDRFSARQFPNYSSELNVNALLLGDSALYLCASTSGRSSYNEQFFGPGTRLTVL.

This clone is a singleton in its sample. The CDR3 loop reads CALLSDTQYF. The CDR3 region has the DNA TGTGCCCTTCTCTCAGATACGCAGTATTTT. The V gene is TRBV2, the J gene TRBJ2-3; D is unresolved. This CDR3 comprises 10 residues. V was clipped by 11 bases and J by 4 bases, with 7 bases between them. The germline V gene has CDR1 SNHLY and CDR2 FYNNEI.

The J gene is TRBJ2-5, the V gene TRBV6-5; D may be TRBD2 (6 bases). This CDR3 contains 12 residues. Germline V CDR1 and CDR2: MNHEY, SVGAGI. Trimming took 8 bases from V and 1 from J, leaving 8 bases between them. CDR3 DNA: TGTGCCAGCGCGGGGTTCCAAGAGACCCAGTACTTC. It codes for CASAGFQETQYF.

Written as DNA, the CDR3 is TGTGCCAGCAGCCCTGGGACAGGGAATGGCTACACCTTC. Residues: CASSPGTGNGYTF. The chain employs TRBV14 and TRBJ1-2; 9 nucleotides line up with TRBD1. Germline V CDR1 and CDR2: SGHDN, FVKESK. The CDR3 is made up of 13 amino acids. V trimming: 4 bases; J trimming: 6 bases; junction bases outside the gene matches: 3. Together with reference TRBV14 and TRBJ1-2, the CDR3 gives the full variable domain: EAGVTQFPSHSVIEKGQTVTLRCDPISGHDNLYWYRRVMGKEIKFLLHFVKESKQDESGMPNNRFLAERTGGTYSTLKVQPAELEDSGVYFCASSPGTGNGYTFGSGTRLTVV.

The chain uses TRBV6-5 and TRBJ2-1; 12 bases align to TRBD2. V shed 6 bases and J 8 bases; nucleotides not matched to a gene: 8. This CDR3 is built from 15 residues. Germline V gene data show CDR1 as MNHEY and CDR2 as SVGAGI. CDR3 coding DNA: TGTGCCAGCAGGAATCTAGCGGGAGGGGGGGATGAGCAGTTCTTC. It codes for CASRNLAGGGDEQFF.

The V and J genes are TRBV28 and TRBJ1-3; D perhaps matches TRBD1 (5 bases). V lost 6 bases, J lost 6 bases, and 12 bases lay in between. Germline V gene data show CDR1 as MDHEN and CDR2 as SYDVKM. The CDR3 totals 13 residues. CDR3 DNA sequence: TGTGCCAGCAGCTCCCAGGGAACAAACACCATATATTTT. It yields the protein CASSSQGTNTIYF.

The chain is built from TRBV7-2 and TRBJ1-2; D perhaps matches TRBD1 (5 bases). V was cut by 5 bases and J by 8 bases, with 21 bases left in between. CDR3 length equals 15 residues. The germline V gene encodes CDR1 SGHTA and CDR2 FQGNSA. The CDR3 loop reads CASSVSTGVSEGYTF. The CDR3 nucleotides are TGTGCCAGCAGCGTCTCTACGGGGGTCAGTGAAGGCTACACCTTC.

The V call is TRBV6-6, the J call TRBJ2-5; D uncertain. The ends were cut back, 6 bases at V and 6 bases at J, with 11 bases in the middle. This CDR3 region has 12 residues. CDR1 MNHNY and CDR2 SVGAGI come from the germline V gene (reference sequence). This CDR3 is CASRLTPQTQYF. The CDR3 DNA reads as TGTGCCAGCAGGCTGACTCCTCAGACCCAGTACTTC.